Sequencing of this T cell receptor (beta chain) was carried out in a study of T cell repertoires in cytomegalovirus infection. TCRdb re-analysed the reads in MiXCR, keeping a single row per CDR3 protein. The data hold roughly 920,000 distinct CDR3 sequences, with approximately 31% observed a single time. This CDR3 is 17 amino acids long. The V and J ends lost 5 bases and 0 bases respectively, with 20 bases between them. Germline values: CDR1 SEHNR, CDR2 FQNEAQ (reference sequence). This clonotype was recorded at least ten times. Its matching antigen is unknown. Study-level findings and limits: People with CMV and the relevant HLA were identified by cumulative public TCR beta family frequency. CMV-specific TCR beta clonotypes restricted by HLA-C dominated the ex vivo response.

The clonotype was recovered from a human donor in good health (CMV status not recorded). Some clones in this sample may be carry-over from other donors' samples. The source was cultured CD8+ T cells from PBMCs, collected from culture after CMV antigen stimulation. The rearrangement uses TRBV7-9 and TRBJ2-7, with D perhaps matching TRBD1 (5 bases). CDR3: CASSPRVGQGNSYEQYF. The CDR3 coding sequence is TGTGCCAGCAGCCCAAGGGTCGGGCAGGGCAACTCCTACGAGCAGTACTTC.